This T cell receptor (beta chain) was identified in a study of blood T cell repertoires in COVID-19. At the level of the study: Sources were T cells, B-cell-depleted T cells, or PBMCs; the material itself was cDNA or gDNA.

The method was immunoSEQ multiplex PCR; TCRdb's version includes in-frame clones alone and lacks a portion of them. The sample has over 150,000 clones, 88% seen once; the top ten hold roughly 9%. The age range of participants was about 18 to 95 years, with residence in approximately 25 US areas. Researchers sorted participants into cohorts using their self-reported clinical history. Donors in Cohort 3 who had recovered were those with two negative PCRs, healthcare professional clearance, or resolution of their symptoms. V shed 0 bases and J 6 bases; nucleotides not matched to a gene: 7. The CDR3 covers 15 residues. The germline gives CDR1 SGDLS, CDR2 YYNGEE.

The sample comprised PBMCs or T cells enriched from blood (not recorded which). The clonotype comes from a young woman who had recovered from COVID-19. The chain couples TRBV9 to TRBJ1-2; 8 bases fit TRBD1. CDR3 sequence (DNA): TGTGCCAGCAGCGTAGTCGCGGACAGGGAAGATGGCTACACCTTC. The encoded protein is CASSVVADREDGYTF.